The present entry profiles one T cell receptor beta chain with its context. CDR3 length: 24 residues. This specimen comes from a study of blood T cell repertoires in COVID-19. Study-wide background: Acute and convalescent COVID-19 specimens originated in the United States, Italy and Spain. PBMCs, B-cell-depleted T cells, or T cells provided the cDNA or gDNA that made up the material.

In the authors' workflow: Researchers report that nucleated cell counts were estimated from reference gene primer amplification. Produced via immunoSEQ multiplex PCR; TCRdb's table is partial and in-frame only. That table supplies the V and J calls and clone size; D and trimming were determined from the DNA. Seen here are about 300,000 clones, about 88% observed once, and the top ten hold about 1.5%. Enrolment of Seattle patients took place during active infection, and they were followed longitudinally. The chain employs TRBV7-5 and TRBJ1-6; no DNA check was done on the table's D call, TRBD1. TRBV7-5 is classified as a pseudogene. Specimen: peripheral blood. The origin of this receptor is a human donor with COVID-19, enrolled during active disease. The donor label of this sample is uncertain. CDR3 bases: TGTGCCAGAAGCTTACGATATCTCTCAGGGGCTTATTTCAACGGGACAGAGTATAATTCACCCCTCCACTTT. Translating it yields CARSLRYLSGAYFNGTEYNSPLHF.